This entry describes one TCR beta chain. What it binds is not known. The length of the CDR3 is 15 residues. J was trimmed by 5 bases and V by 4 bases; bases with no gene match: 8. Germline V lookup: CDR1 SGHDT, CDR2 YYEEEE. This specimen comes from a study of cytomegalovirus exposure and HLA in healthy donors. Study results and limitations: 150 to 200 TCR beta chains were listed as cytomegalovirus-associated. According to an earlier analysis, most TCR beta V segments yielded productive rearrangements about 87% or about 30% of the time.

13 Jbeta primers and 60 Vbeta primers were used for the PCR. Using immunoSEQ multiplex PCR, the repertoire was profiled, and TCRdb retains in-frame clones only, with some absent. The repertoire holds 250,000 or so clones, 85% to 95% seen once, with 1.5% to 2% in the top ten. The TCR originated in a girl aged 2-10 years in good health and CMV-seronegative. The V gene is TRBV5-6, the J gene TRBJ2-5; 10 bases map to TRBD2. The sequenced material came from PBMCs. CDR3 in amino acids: CASSLKLAGEETQYF. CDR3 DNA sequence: TGTGCCAGCAGCCTAAAGCTAGCGGGAGAGGAGACCCAGTACTTC.